These T cell receptor beta chains were read from a single sample in a study of T cell responses to AZD1222 COVID-19 vaccine. Clones were read by immunoSEQ multiplex PCR, and TCRdb kept only the in-frame ones, dropping some. The sample holds 150,000 to 190,000 clones, 75% to 90% seen once. This material consisted of peripheral blood, taken 28 days after the second AZD1222 dose. The receptor set was obtained from an adult who received the AZD1222 COVID-19 vaccine. The CDR3 runs from the conserved cysteine through the conserved F or W. The D gene is left open where the match is weak. Rows may omit the clone size; those that give it use once, few, many or a size class.

clone size	D gene	V gene	CDR3 length	J gene	CDR3 DNA	CDR3 protein
.	.	TRBV24-1	13	TRBJ2-7	TGTGCCACCAGTGAACGGGGCTCCTACGAGCAGTACTTC	CATSERGSYEQYF
.	.	TRBV9	15	TRBJ2-3	TGTGCCAGCAGCGTAGGGCGGACCAACTCAGATACGCAGTATTTT	CASSVGRTNSDTQYF
.	TRBD1	TRBV10-3	15	TRBJ2-7	TGTGCCATCGGGGGACAGGGCCGGACCTCCTACGAGCAGTACTTC	CAIGGQGRTSYEQYF
.	TRBD2	TRBV3-1/TRBV3-2	18	TRBJ2-1	TGTGCCAGCAGCCAAGATGTGGGGCGGGAGACAAATTACAATGAGCAGTTCTTC	CASSQDVGRETNYNEQFF
.	.	TRBV7-3	12	TRBJ2-1	TGTGCCAGCAAGGGGGACAACAATGAGCAGTTCTTC	CASKGDNNEQFF
.	TRBD2	TRBV11-2	16	TRBJ2-5	TGTGCCAGCAGCCCCAGGCTAGCGGGTTATATGGAGACCCAGTACTTC	CASSPRLAGYMETQYF
.	TRBD1	TRBV19	14	TRBJ2-3	TGTGCCAGTAGTACCGGACAGGGGACAGATACGCAGTATTTT	CASSTGQGTDTQYF
.	.	TRBV3-1/TRBV3-2	13	TRBJ1-2	TGTGCCAGCAGCCAAGACGGGATCAGCGGCTACACCTTC	CASSQDGISGYTF
.	TRBD2	TRBV7-9	14	TRBJ2-1	TGTGCCAGCAGCTTTGAGCGGGAGCGCAATGAGCAGTTCTTC	CASSFERERNEQFF
.	.	TRBV30	13	TRBJ1-2	TGTGCCTGGAGCGCCGGCGAGGATGTTGGCTACACCTTC	CAWSAGEDVGYTF
.	TRBD1	TRBV7-2	16	TRBJ2-7	TGTGCCAGCAGCCACTCGGGACAGGGGGCCTCCTACGAGCAGTACTTC	CASSHSGQGASYEQYF
.	.	TRBV28	15	TRBJ2-7	TGTGCCAGCAGTTTCCGGCTAGAGCGTTATGGCGAGCAGTACTTC	CASSFRLERYGEQYF
once	TRBD2	TRBV3-1/TRBV3-2	15	TRBJ2-1	TGTGCCAGCAGCCAAGATCGAGCGGGAGGAAATGAGCAGTTCTTC	CASSQDRAGGNEQFF
.	.	TRBV5-1	14	TRBJ1-1	TGCGCCAGCAGCTTGGATGGGGCAAACACTGAAGCTTTCTTT	CASSLDGANTEAFF
.	.	TRBV19	14	TRBJ2-1	TGTGCCAGTAGTAAAGGGGGTGGGCACAATGAGCAGTTCTTC	CASSKGGGHNEQFF
.	TRBD1	TRBV6-2/TRBV6-3	15	TRBJ1-5	TGTGCCAGCAGTTTGGAGGGGGCTAGCAATCAGCCCCAGCATTTT	CASSLEGASNQPQHF
.	.	TRBV10-3	14	TRBJ2-1	TGTGCCACCTCCCGACAGGATCGTGTGGATGAGCAGTTCTTC	CATSRQDRVDEQFF
once	.	TRBV19	14	TRBJ1-2	TGTGCCAGTTCGTCCACCGGGCAATACTATGGCTACACCTTC	CASSSTGQYYGYTF
.	.	TRBV4-3	13	TRBJ1-2	TGCGCCAGCAGCCAAGATTTAGACAGACCATACACCTTC	CASSQDLDRPYTF
.	TRBD1	TRBV6-6	17	TRBJ1-4	TGTGCCAGCAGTCCCATCCCCTTAGACAGGGAAGGCGAAAAACTGTTTTTT	CASSPIPLDREGEKLFF
few	TRBD1	TRBV3-1/TRBV3-2	15	TRBJ1-2	TGTGCCAGCAGCCAAGAAATGGCGACAGGGGGTGGCTACACCTTC	CASSQEMATGGGYTF
once	.	TRBV2	13	TRBJ2-7	TGTGCCAGCAGTGTAGCCGGGACACTCGAGCAGTACTTC	CASSVAGTLEQYF
.	TRBD1	TRBV5-1	14	TRBJ2-7	TGCGCCAGCAGCCAGACAGGGGGCTCCTACGAGCAGTACTTC	CASSQTGGSYEQYF
.	.	TRBV19	14	TRBJ1-1	TGTGCCAGTGACCCAGGGGCGCTGAACACTGAAGCTTTCTTT	CASDPGALNTEAFF
many	.	TRBV6-5	13	TRBJ2-7	TGTGCCAGCAGTTACTCGCCGACCTACGAGCAGTACTTC	CASSYSPTYEQYF
.	TRBD1	TRBV5-1	18	TRBJ1-2	TGCGCCAGCAGCAGCCGAACAAAAGGGGGCGGATTAAACTATGGCTACACCTTC	CASSSRTKGGGLNYGYTF
.	TRBD2	TRBV7-6	16	TRBJ2-2	TGTGCCAGCAGCCTTAGCGGGATTCAGAACACCGGGGAGCTGTTTTTT	CASSLSGIQNTGELFF
.	.	TRBV4-3	19	TRBJ2-4	TGCGCCAGCAGCCAAGAACTTTCAGGGAACAATCTAGCCAAAAACATTCAGTACTTC	CASSQELSGNNLAKNIQYF
once	TRBD1	TRBV5-1	11	TRBJ1-2	TGCGCCAGCAGTGGGACAGACGGCTACACCTTC	CASSGTDGYTF
few	.	TRBV27	13	TRBJ2-7	TGTGCCAGCAGTTTATCCAGGGGGGGCGAGCAGTACTTC	CASSLSRGGEQYF
.	TRBD2	TRBV15	16	TRBJ2-3	TGTGCCACCAGCAGGGGAGGGCGGGGCAACACAGATACGCAGTATTTT	CATSRGGRGNTDTQYF
.	TRBD1	TRBV3-1/TRBV3-2	19	TRBJ2-6	TGTGCCAGCAGCCAAACGGGGGACAGGGTCCACTCTGGGGCCAACGTCCTGACTTTC	CASSQTGDRVHSGANVLTF
.	.	TRBV25-1	15	TRBJ1-6	TGTGCCAGCAGTGAATCGATTGGCTACAATTCACCCCTCCACTTT	CASSESIGYNSPLHF
.	.	TRBV5-1	15	TRBJ2-1	TGCGCCAGCAGCTTGTCAACCACTGGCTACGGTGAGCAGTTCTTC	CASSLSTTGYGEQFF
.	.	TRBV2	15	TRBJ1-1	TGTGCCAGCAGCCGGGGGCGGTTTTCGGGAACTGAAGCTTTCTTT	CASSRGRFSGTEAFF
.	TRBD2	TRBV9	15	TRBJ2-1	TGTGCCAGCAGTGCGACAGCGGGGGCTTCGGGTGAGCAGTTCTTC	CASSATAGASGEQFF
.	.	TRBV5-4	12	TRBJ1-1	TGTGCCAGCAATGGCGTCAACACTGAAGCTTTCTTT	CASNGVNTEAFF
.	.	TRBV4-3	15	TRBJ2-2	TGCGCCAGCAGTAGGGGGGAGGTAGCAATCGGGGAGCTGTTTTTT	CASSRGEVAIGELFF
once	TRBD1	TRBV15	15	TRBJ1-5	TGTGCCACCACCCGGGACAGGGGGGGCAATCAGCCCCAGCATTTT	CATTRDRGGNQPQHF
.	.	TRBV4-2	15	TRBJ1-5	TGTGCCAGCAGCCAAGCTGTGGCAGAGTATCAGCCCCAGCATTTT	CASSQAVAEYQPQHF
once	.	TRBV3-1/TRBV3-2	14	TRBJ1-2	TGTGCCAGCAGCCAAGATGGGTCGGCTACTGGCTACACCTTC	CASSQDGSATGYTF
.	.	TRBV6-2/TRBV6-3	17	TRBJ2-3	TGTGCCAGCAGTTACCCGAGCGGAAGGGGATCCACAGATACGCAGTATTTT	CASSYPSGRGSTDTQYF
.	TRBD2	TRBV30	14	TRBJ2-7	TGTGCCTGGAGAAAGCGGGAGTTTAAGGTCGAGCAGTACTTC	CAWRKREFKVEQYF
.	.	TRBV28	12	TRBJ1-2	TGTGCCAGCAGTCCCGACCCGCGGGGCTACACCTTC	CASSPDPRGYTF
.	TRBD1	TRBV9	15	TRBJ1-2	TGTGCCAGCAGCGATCGTCCCACAGGGGGGGGAGGCTACACCTTC	CASSDRPTGGGGYTF
.	TRBD1	TRBV4-1	14	TRBJ1-4	TGCGCCAGCAGCCAAGGACAGGGAGTGGAAAAACTGTTTTTT	CASSQGQGVEKLFF
once	TRBD1	TRBV6-5	13	TRBJ2-3	TGTGCCAGCAGTAAGACAGGGACAGATACGCAGTATTTT	CASSKTGTDTQYF
.	.	TRBV2	14	TRBJ1-5	TGTGCCAGCAGTGAAGACAGGAGTGACCAGCCCCAGCATTTT	CASSEDRSDQPQHF
.	.	TRBV7-2	13	TRBJ1-1	TGTGCCAGCAGCTTCAATGGGGTTCCTGAAGCTTTCTTT	CASSFNGVPEAFF
.	TRBD1	TRBV19	13	TRBJ1-5	TGTGCCAGTAGTCCGGACAGGTTCCAGCCCCAGCATTTT	CASSPDRFQPQHF